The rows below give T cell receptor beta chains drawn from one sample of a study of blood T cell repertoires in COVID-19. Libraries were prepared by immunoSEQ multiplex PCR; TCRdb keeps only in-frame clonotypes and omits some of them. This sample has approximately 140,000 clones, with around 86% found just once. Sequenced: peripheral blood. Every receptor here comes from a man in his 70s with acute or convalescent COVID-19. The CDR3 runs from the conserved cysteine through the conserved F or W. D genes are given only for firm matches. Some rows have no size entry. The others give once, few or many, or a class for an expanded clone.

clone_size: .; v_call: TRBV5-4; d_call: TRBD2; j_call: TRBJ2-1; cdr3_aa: CASSLDVWGGGYNEQFF; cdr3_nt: TGTGCCAGCAGCTTGGATGTCTGGGGGGGAGGCTACAATGAGCAGTTCTTC
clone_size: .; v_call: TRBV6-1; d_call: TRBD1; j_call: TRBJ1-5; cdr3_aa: CASSELGGGNQPQHF; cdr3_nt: TGTGCCAGCAGTGAACTAGGGGGCGGCAATCAGCCCCAGCATTTT
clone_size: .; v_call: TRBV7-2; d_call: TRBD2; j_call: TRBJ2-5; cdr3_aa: CASSLGGSETQYF; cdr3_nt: TGTGCCAGCAGCTTAGGCGGGAGTGAGACCCAGTACTTC
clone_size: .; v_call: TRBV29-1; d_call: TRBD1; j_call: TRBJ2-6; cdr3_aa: CSVEGASGANVLTF; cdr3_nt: TGCAGCGTCGAGGGGGCCTCTGGGGCCAACGTCCTGACTTTC
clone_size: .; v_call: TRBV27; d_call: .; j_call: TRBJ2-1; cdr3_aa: CASSLYQDFDNEQFF; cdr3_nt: TGTGCCAGCAGTTTATATCAGGACTTCGACAATGAGCAGTTCTTC
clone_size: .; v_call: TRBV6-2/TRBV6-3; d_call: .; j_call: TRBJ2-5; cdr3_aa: CASSYGGYRRETQYF; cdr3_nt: TGTGCCAGCAGTTACGGGGGGTACAGGCGAGAGACCCAGTACTTC
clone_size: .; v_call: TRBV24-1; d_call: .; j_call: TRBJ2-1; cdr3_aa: CATSELGGEQFF; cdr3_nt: TGTGCCACCAGTGAACTAGGGGGTGAGCAGTTCTTC
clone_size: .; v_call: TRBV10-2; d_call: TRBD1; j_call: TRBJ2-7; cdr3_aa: CASRIPGQAVEQYF; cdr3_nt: TGCGCCAGCAGGATTCCGGGACAGGCTGTCGAGCAGTACTTC
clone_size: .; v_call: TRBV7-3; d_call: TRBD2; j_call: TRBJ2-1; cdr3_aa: CASSSSSGSAYNEQFF; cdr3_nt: TGTGCCAGCAGCTCAAGTAGCGGGAGCGCCTACAATGAGCAGTTCTTC
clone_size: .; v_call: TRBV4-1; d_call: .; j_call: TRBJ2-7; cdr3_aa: CASSQEPSFSGKSYEQYF; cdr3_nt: TGCGCCAGCAGCCAAGAACCCTCCTTTAGCGGAAAGAGCTACGAGCAGTACTTC
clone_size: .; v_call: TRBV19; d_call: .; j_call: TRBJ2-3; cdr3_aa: CASSIDQGLDTQYF; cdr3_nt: TGTGCCAGTAGTATAGATCAGGGGTTGGATACGCAGTATTTT
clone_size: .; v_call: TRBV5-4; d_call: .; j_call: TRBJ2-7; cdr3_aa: CASSTPGTADYEQYF; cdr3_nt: TGTGCCAGCAGCACACCCGGGACTGCCGACTACGAGCAGTACTTC
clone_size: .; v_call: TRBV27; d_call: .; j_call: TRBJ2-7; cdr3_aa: CASSLRTGFSYEQYF; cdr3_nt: TGTGCCAGCAGTTTAAGAACCGGTTTTTCCTACGAGCAGTACTTC
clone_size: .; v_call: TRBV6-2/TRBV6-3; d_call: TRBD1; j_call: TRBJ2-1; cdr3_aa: CASSAGTGRMNEQFF; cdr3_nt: TGTGCCAGCAGTGCCGGGACAGGGCGTATGAATGAGCAGTTCTTC
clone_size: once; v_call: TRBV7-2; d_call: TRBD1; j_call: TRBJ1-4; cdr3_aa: CASSPTFLRGLANEKLFF; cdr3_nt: TGTGCCAGCAGCCCCACCTTCCTCAGGGGGCTGGCTAATGAAAAACTGTTTTTT
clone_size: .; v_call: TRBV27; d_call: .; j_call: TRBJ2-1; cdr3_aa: CASSLGQWSGADNEQFF; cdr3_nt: TGTGCCAGCAGTTTAGGGCAGTGGTCAGGGGCTGACAATGAGCAGTTCTTC
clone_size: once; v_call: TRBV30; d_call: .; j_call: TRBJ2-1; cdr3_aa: CAWERGSGSYNEQFF; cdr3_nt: TGTGCCTGGGAAAGAGGTTCAGGGTCCTACAATGAGCAGTTCTTC
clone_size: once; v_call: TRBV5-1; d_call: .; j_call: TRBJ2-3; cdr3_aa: CASSPLASSTDTQYF; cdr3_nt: TGCGCCAGCAGCCCCCTAGCCTCTAGCACAGATACGCAGTATTTT
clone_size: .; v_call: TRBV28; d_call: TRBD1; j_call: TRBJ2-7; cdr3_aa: CASSPRGLEQYF; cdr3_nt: TGTGCCAGCAGCCCAAGGGGGCTCGAGCAGTACTTC
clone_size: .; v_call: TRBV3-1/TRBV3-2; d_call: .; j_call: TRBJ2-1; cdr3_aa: CASSQDTLARQFF; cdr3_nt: TGTGCCAGCAGCCAAGATACGCTAGCTCGGCAGTTCTTC
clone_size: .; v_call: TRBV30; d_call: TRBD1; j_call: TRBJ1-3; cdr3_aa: CAGGQGVSGNTIYF; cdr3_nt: TGTGCCGGAGGACAGGGGGTCTCTGGAAACACCATATATTTT
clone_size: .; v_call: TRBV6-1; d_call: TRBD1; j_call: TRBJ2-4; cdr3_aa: CASRTGGAKNIQYF; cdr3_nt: TGTGCCAGCAGAACAGGGGGAGCCAAAAACATTCAGTACTTC
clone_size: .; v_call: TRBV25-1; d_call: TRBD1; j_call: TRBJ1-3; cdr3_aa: CASSTGVSGNTIYF; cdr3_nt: TGTGCCAGCTCCACAGGGGTCTCTGGAAACACCATATATTTT
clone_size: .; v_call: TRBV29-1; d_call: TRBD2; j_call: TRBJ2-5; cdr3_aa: CSVLRRRGDQETQYF; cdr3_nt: TGCAGCGTCCTGAGGCGGCGGGGGGACCAAGAGACCCAGTACTTC
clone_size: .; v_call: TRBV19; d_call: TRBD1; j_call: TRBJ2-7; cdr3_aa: CASSMGQSYEQYF; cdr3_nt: TGTGCCAGTAGTATGGGACAGTCCTACGAGCAGTACTTC
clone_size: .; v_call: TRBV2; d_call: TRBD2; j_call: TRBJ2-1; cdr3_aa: CASSESPGGINEQFF; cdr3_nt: TGTGCCAGCAGTGAAAGCCCGGGAGGGATAAATGAGCAGTTCTTC
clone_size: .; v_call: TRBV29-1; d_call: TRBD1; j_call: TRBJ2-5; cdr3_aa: CSVTGGTETQYF; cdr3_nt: TGCAGCGTCACAGGGGGCACGGAGACCCAGTACTTC
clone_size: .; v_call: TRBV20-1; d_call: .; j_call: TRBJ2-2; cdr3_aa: CSASWRPDTGELFF; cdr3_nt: TGCAGTGCTAGTTGGCGGCCGGACACCGGGGAGCTGTTTTTT
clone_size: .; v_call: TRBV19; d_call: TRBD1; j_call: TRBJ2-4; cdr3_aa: CASSTGQGASIQYF; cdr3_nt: TGTGCCAGTAGTACGGGACAGGGGGCGAGCATTCAGTACTTC
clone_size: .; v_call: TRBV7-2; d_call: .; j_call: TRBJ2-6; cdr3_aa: CASSLGQYNVLTF; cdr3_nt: TGTGCCAGCAGCTTAGGACAGTACAACGTCCTGACTTTC
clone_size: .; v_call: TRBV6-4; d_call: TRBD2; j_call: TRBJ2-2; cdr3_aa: CASSEGLAGVSGGELFF; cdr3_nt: TGTGCCAGCAGTGAGGGACTAGCGGGAGTCAGCGGCGGGGAGCTGTTTTTT
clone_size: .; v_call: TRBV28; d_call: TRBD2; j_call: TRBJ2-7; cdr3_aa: CASSPGLAGGLGYEQYF; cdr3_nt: TGTGCCAGCAGTCCGGGACTAGCGGGAGGGTTGGGCTACGAGCAGTACTTC
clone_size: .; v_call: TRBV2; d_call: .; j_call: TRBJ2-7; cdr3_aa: CASSPGLTYEQYF; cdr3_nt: TGTGCCAGCAGTCCCGGACTAACCTACGAGCAGTACTTC
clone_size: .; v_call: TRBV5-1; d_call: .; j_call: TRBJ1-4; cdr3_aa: CASSSGGINEKLFF; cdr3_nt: TGCGCCAGCAGCTCGGGGGGGATTAATGAAAAACTGTTTTTT
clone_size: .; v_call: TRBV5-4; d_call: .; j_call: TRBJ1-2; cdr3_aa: CASSINPTGTYGYTF; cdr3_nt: TGTGCCAGCAGCATCAACCCGACAGGAACCTATGGCTACACCTTC
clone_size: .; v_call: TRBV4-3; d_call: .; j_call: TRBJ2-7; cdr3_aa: CASSQGRVPSYEQYF; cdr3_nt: TGCGCCAGCAGCCAAGGGCGGGTTCCTTCCTACGAGCAGTACTTC
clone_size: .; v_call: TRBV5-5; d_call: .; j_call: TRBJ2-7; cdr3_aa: CASSFDRSSYEQYF; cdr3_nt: TGTGCCAGCAGCTTCGACAGGTCCTCCTACGAGCAGTACTTC
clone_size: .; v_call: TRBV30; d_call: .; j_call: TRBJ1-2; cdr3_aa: CAWSEILGRNYGYTF; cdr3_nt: TGTGCCTGGAGTGAGATTTTGGGCAGGAACTATGGCTACACCTTC
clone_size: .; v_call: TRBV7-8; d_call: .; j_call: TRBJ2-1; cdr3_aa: CASSLWAGQQRDEQFF; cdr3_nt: TGTGCCAGCAGCTTATGGGCGGGACAGCAGAGGGATGAGCAGTTCTTC
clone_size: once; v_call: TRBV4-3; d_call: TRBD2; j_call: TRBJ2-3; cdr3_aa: CASSQVSSGTDTQYF; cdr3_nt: TGCGCCAGCAGCCAAGTATCCAGCGGGACCGATACGCAGTATTTT
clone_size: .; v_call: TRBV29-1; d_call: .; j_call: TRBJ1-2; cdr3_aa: CSVDDSYYGYTF; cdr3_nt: TGCAGCGTTGATGACAGCTACTATGGCTACACCTTC